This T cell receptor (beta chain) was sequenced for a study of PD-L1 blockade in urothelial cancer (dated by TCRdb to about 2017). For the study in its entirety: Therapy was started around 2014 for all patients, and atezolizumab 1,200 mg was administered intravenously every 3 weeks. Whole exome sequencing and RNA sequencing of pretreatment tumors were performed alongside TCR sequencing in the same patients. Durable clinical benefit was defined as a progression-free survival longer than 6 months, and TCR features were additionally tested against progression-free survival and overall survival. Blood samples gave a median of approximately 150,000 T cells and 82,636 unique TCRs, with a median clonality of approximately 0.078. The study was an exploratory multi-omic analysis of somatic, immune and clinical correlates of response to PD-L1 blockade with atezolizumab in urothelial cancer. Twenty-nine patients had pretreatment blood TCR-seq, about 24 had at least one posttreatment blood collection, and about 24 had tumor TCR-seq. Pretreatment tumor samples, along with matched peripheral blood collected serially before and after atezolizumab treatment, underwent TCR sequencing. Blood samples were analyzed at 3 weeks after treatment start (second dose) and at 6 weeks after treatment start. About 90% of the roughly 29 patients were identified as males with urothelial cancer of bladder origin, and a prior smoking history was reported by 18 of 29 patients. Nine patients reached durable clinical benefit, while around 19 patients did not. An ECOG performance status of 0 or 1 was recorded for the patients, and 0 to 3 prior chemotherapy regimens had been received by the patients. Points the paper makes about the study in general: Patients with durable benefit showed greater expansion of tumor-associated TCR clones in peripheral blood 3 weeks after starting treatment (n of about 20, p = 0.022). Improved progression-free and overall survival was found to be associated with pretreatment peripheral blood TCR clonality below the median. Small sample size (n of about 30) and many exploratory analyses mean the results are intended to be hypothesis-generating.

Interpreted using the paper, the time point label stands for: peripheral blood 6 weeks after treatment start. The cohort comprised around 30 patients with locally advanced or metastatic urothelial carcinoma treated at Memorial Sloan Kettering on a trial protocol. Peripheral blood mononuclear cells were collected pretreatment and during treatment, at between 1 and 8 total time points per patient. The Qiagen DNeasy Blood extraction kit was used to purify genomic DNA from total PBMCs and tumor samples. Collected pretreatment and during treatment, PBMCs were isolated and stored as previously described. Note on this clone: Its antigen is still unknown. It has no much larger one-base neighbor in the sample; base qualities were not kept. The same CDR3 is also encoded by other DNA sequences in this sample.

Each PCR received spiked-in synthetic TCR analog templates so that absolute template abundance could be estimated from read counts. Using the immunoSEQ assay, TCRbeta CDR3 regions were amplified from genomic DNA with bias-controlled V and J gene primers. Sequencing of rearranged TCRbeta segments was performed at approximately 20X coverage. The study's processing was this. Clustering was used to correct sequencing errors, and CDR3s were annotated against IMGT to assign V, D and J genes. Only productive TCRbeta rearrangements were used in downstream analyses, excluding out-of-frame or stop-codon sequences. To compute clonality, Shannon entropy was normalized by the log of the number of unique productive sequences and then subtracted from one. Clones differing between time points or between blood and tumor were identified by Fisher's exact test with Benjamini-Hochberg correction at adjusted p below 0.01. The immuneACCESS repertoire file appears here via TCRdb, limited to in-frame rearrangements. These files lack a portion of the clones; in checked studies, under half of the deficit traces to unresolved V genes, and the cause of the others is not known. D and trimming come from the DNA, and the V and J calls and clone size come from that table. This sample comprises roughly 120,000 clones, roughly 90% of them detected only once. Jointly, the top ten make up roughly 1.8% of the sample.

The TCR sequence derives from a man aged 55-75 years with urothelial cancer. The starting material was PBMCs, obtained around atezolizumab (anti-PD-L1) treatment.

CDR3 loop: CASSLASGSYEQYF. The sequenced DNA: TGTGCCAGCAGCTTAGCGAGCGGGAGCTACGAGCAGTACTTC. The sequence is built from TRBV11-2 and TRBJ2-7; TRBD2 agrees with 8 junctional bases. Trimming leaves V shorter by 1 base and J shorter by 3 bases, with the junction holding 2 bases beyond the gene matches. The CDR3, from cysteine to phenylalanine, totals 14 residues. Only CDR3 DNA remains: 42 bases, in frame from the first base. CDR1 SGHAT and CDR2 FQNNGV are derived from the germline V gene.